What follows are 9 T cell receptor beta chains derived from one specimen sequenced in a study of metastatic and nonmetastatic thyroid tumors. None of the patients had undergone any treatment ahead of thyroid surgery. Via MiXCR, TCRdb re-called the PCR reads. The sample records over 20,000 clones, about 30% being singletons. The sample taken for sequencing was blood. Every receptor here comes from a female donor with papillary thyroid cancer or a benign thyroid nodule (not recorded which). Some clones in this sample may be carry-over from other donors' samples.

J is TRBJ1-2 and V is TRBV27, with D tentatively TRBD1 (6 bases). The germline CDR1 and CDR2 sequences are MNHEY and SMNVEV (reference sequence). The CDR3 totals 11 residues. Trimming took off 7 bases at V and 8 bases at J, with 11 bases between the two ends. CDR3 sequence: CASMTGYGYTF. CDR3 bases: TGTGCCAGCATGACAGGCTACGGCTACACCTTC.

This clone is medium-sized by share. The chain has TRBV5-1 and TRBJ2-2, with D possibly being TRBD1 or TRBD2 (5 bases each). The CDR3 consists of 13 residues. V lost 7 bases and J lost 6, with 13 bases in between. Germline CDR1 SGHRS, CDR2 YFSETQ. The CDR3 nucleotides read TGCGCCAGCGGGGGTTTCGTCCCCGGGGAGCTGTTTTTT. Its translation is CASGGFVPGELFF.

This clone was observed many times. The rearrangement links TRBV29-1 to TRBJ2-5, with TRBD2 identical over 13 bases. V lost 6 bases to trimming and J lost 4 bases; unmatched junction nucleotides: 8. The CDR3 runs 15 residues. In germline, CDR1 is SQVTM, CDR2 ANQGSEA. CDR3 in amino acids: CSVLLAGGPIETQYF. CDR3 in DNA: TGCAGCGTCTTACTAGCGGGGGGGCCGATAGAGACCCAGTACTTC.

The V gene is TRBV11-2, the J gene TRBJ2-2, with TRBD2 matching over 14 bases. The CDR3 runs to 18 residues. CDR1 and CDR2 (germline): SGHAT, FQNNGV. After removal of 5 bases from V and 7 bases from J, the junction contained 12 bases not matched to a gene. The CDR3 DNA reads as TGTGCCAGCAGCCGGGGACTAGCGGGGGCCTACGGGGTCGGGGAGCTGTTTTTT. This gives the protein CASSRGLAGAYGVGELFF.

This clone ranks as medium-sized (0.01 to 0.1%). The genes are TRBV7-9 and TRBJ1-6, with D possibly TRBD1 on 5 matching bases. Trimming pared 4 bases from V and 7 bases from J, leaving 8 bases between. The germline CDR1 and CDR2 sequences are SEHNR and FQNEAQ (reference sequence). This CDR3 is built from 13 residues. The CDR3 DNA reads TGTGCCAGCAGCTGGGACGGGAATTCACCCCTCCACTTT. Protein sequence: CASSWDGNSPLHF.

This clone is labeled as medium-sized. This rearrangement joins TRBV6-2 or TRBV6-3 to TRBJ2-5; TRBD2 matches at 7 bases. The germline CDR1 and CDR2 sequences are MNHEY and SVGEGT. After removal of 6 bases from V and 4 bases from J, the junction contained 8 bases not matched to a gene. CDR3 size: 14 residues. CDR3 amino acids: CASSWSGAGETQYF. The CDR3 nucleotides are TGTGCCAGCAGCTGGAGCGGGGCGGGAGAGACCCAGTACTTC.

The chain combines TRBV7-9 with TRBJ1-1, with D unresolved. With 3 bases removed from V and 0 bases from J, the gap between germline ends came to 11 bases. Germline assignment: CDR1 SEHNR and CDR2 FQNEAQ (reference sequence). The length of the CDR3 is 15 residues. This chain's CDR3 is CASSFESAMNTEAFF. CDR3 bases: TGTGCCAGCAGCTTTGAGTCCGCCATGAACACTGAAGCTTTCTTT.

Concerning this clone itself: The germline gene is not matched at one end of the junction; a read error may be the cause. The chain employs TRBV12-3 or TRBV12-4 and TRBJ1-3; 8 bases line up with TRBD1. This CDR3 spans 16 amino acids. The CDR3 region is CDSSSQGVASGNPIYF. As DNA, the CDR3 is TGTGACAGCAGTTCACAGGGGGTTGCGTCTGGAAACCCCATATATTTT.

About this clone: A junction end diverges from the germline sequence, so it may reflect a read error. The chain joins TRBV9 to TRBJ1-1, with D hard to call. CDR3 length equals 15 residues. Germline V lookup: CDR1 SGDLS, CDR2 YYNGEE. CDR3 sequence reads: CDISLRTVLDTDAFF. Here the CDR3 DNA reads TGTGACATCAGCCTTCGGACTGTTTTAGACACTGACGCTTTCTTT.